This T cell receptor beta chain was identified in a study of early T cells in non-severe SARS-CoV-2 infection. J lost 11 bases, V lost 5 bases, and 18 bases had no gene match. Germline assignment: CDR1 SGHVS and CDR2 FQNEAQ. CDR3 size: 16 residues. Many counts were recorded for this clonotype. TCRdb called the 5' RACE reads again in MiXCR, with one record for every CDR3 protein. Among some 59,000 distinct CDR3 sequences, about 10% were seen once, and the ten largest hold under 4.5%. V gene TRBV7-8 combines with J gene TRBJ1-5, with 7 bases that match TRBD1. This TCR came from an adult who was a healthcare worker with PCR-confirmed SARS-CoV-2 infection or an uninfected control (not recorded which). This material consisted of whole blood, taken at baseline. This CDR3 is CASSLEPGQYVHAQHF. DNA of the CDR3: TGTGCCAGCAGCCTTGAACCGGGACAGTACGTACATGCCCAGCATTTT.